These 14 T cell receptor beta chains came from one sample sequenced in a study of identical twins. MiXCR, applied by TCRdb to the 5' RACE reads, yields one record per CDR3 protein. The table shows fewer than 500,000 distinct CDR3 sequences, with around an eighth occurring only once. These same records also appear under a second study, on yellow fever vaccine responses in identical twins.

Sequencing was done on a sample of CD4+ T cells sorted from blood. All receptors derive from a woman aged 18-29 years in good health.

This clonotype has ten or more counts. The J gene is TRBJ2-7, the V gene TRBV7-2; D might be TRBD1 or TRBD2, each matching 5 bases. V shed 5 bases and J shed 5 bases, with 13 bases lying between them. The CDR3 sequence is 13 residues long. Per germline, CDR1 SGHTA and CDR2 FQGNSA. CDR3 nucleotides: TGTGCCAGCAGCCCAAGGTGGGACCACGAGCAGTACTTC. Protein: CASSPRWDHEQYF.

This clonotype was seen a handful of times. CDR3 loop: CASSLDPGTTGANVLTF. The CDR3 DNA is TGTGCCAGCAGCTTAGATCCAGGGACCACTGGGGCCAACGTCCTGACTTTC. The chain uses TRBV11-2 and TRBJ2-6; perhaps D is TRBD1 or TRBD2 (5 bases each). Germline CDR1 reads SGHAT; CDR2 reads FQNNGV. The CDR3 spans 17 residues. V lost 0 bases to trimming and J lost 2 bases, with 11 bases between them.

This clonotype has a count of ten or more. V gene TRBV5-1 combines with J gene TRBJ2-7, with 10 bases that match TRBD2. The germline V gene has CDR1 SGHRS and CDR2 YFSETQ. This CDR3 contains 14 residues. The junction had 6 bases not matched to a gene; V was cut back by 7 bases and J by 2 bases. The CDR3 DNA follows: TGCGCCAGCTCCTCAAGCGGGGGGGCCTACGAGCAGTACTTC. It specifies CASSSSGGAYEQYF.

This clonotype occurred a few times. The chain links TRBV5-1 to TRBJ2-3, with 9 bases lining up with TRBD2. Germline CDR1 reads SGHRS; CDR2 reads YFSETQ. The CDR3 loop spans 16 amino acids. J was trimmed by 3 bases and V by 0 bases; bases with no gene match: 5. Here the CDR3 DNA reads TGCGCCAGCAGCTTGGTGAGCGGGGGGCGGACAGATACGCAGTATTTT. Amino acid sequence: CASSLVSGGRTDTQYF.

V usage is TRBV3-1 and J usage is TRBJ2-2; 7 nucleotides match TRBD1. CDR1 and CDR2 (germline): LGHDT, YNNKEL (reference sequence). This CDR3 is 14 amino acids long. The trim removed 6 bases at V and 2 bases at J, leaving 3 bases unmatched. CDR3 coding DNA: TGTGCCAGCAGACAGGGGATTAACACCGGGGAGCTGTTTTTT. It translates to CASRQGINTGELFF.

CDR3 residues: CASRPKGEAEAFF. The CDR3, as DNA: TGTGCCTCCAGACCCAAGGGGGAAGCTGAAGCTTTCTTT. The chain links TRBV19 to TRBJ1-1; the D gene is possibly TRBD1 (6 bases). V was cut by 11 bases and J by 6 bases, with 19 bases left in between. This CDR3 spans 13 amino acids. The germline V gene has CDR1 LNHDA and CDR2 SQIVND (reference sequence). Filled out from reference TRBV19 and TRBJ1-1, the complete variable domain reads DGGITQSPKYLFRKEGQNVTLSCEQNLNHDAMYWYRQDPGQGLRLIYYSQIVNDFQKGDIAEGYSVSREKKESFPLTVTSAQKNPTAFYLCASRPKGEAEAFFGQGTRLTVV.

This clonotype was observed a handful of times. V usage is TRBV5-1 and J usage is TRBJ1-6; D possibly corresponds to TRBD1 (6 bases). V was cut by 4 bases and J by 7 bases, with 15 bases left in between. Germline CDR1 and CDR2: SGHRS and YFSETQ. The CDR3 contains 15 residues. The CDR3 DNA sequence: TGCGCCAGCAGCCGCCCTACAGGGCCAAATTCACCCCTCCACTTT. Translating gives CASSRPTGPNSPLHF.

V usage is TRBV12-3 or TRBV12-4 and J usage is TRBJ2-1; possibly TRBD2 for D (5 bases). Trimming removed 6 bases at V and 4 bases at J, with 13 bases between. The CDR3 runs 14 residues. The CDR3 here is CASRRLSGYNEQFF. CDR3 nucleotide sequence: TGTGCCAGCAGAAGACTAAGCGGATACAATGAGCAGTTCTTC.

The chain links TRBV28 to TRBJ1-3; D is unresolved. Germline CDR1 and CDR2: MDHEN and SYDVKM. This CDR3 spans 13 amino acids. V lost 4 bases and J 5 bases, leaving 9 bases between the germline ends. CDR3 DNA: TGTGCCAGCAGTTCCACGGGCAGAAACACCATATATTTT. Protein product: CASSSTGRNTIYF.

In this sample, this clonotype turned up a few times. V gene TRBV11-2 combines with J gene TRBJ2-5; D possibly corresponds to TRBD2 (6 bases). Germline assignment: CDR1 SGHAT and CDR2 FQNNGV. CDR3 length equals 16 residues. V dropped 5 bases and J dropped 0 bases, with 16 bases sitting between them. CDR3 in DNA: TGTGCCAGCAGCCCAGATTGGGGGGACTACCAAGAGACCCAGTACTTC. Translating it yields CASSPDWGDYQETQYF.

The gene calls are TRBV28 and TRBJ1-1; D ambiguous. The CDR3 loop spans 15 amino acids. With 4 bases removed from V and 3 bases from J, the gap between germline ends came to 15 bases. The germline V gene has CDR1 MDHEN and CDR2 SYDVKM. The chain's CDR3 is CASSSSYFSDTEAFF. The CDR3 DNA is TGTGCCAGCAGTTCATCATACTTTTCCGACACTGAAGCTTTCTTT.

The J gene is TRBJ2-7, the V gene TRBV4-2; 7 nucleotides match TRBD2. Germline trimming cut 0 bases from V and 0 bases from J; bases unmatched to any gene: 5. Germline loops: CDR1 LGHNA, CDR2 YNFKEQ. The CDR3 has 16 residues. As DNA, the CDR3 is TGTGCCAGCAGCCAAGATTTCGGCGGGAGCTCCTACGAGCAGTACTTC. Amino acid sequence: CASSQDFGGSSYEQYF.

The chain combines TRBV2 with TRBJ1-3; 7 bases align to TRBD1. The CDR3 has 13 amino acids. V lost 6 bases to trimming and J lost 3 bases; unmatched junction nucleotides: 2. CDR1 SNHLY and CDR2 FYNNEI come from the germline V gene. This chain's CDR3 is CASSRQGGNTIYF. Written as DNA, the CDR3 is TGTGCCAGCAGCCGACAGGGTGGAAACACCATATATTTT. Based on the CDR3 plus reference TRBV2 and TRBJ1-3, the full variable domain is EPEVTQTPSHQVTQMGQEVILRCVPISNHLYFYWYRQILGQKVEFLVSFYNNEISEKSEIFDDQFSVERPDGSNFTLKIRSTKLEDSAMYFCASSRQGGNTIYFGEGSWLTVV.

V usage is TRBV28 and J usage is TRBJ2-3, with no clear D. Trimming removed 3 bases from V and 5 bases from J, with 6 bases in between. The CDR3 is 12 amino acids. The germline V gene encodes CDR1 MDHEN and CDR2 SYDVKM. The CDR3 DNA reads as TGTGCCAGCAGTTTTAGAGTAGATACGCAGTATTTT. Protein: CASSFRVDTQYF.